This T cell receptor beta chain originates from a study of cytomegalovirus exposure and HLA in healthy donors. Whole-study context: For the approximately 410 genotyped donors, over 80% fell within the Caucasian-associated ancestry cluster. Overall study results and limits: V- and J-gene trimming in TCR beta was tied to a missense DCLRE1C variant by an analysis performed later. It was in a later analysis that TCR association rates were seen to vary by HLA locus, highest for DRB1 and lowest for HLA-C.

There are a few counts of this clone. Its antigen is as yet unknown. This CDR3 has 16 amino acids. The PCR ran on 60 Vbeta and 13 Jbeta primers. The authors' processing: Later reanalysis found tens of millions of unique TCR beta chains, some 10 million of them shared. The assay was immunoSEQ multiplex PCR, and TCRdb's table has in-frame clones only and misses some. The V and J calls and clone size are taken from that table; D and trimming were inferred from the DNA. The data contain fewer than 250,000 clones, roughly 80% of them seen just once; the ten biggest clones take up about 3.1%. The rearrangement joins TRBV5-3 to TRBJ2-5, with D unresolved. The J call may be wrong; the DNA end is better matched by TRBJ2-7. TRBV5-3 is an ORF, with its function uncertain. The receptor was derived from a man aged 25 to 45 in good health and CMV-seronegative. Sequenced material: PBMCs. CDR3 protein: CARSLGPGSRLHEQYF. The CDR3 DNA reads TGTGCCAGAAGCTTGGGGCCGGGTTCAAGGCTCCACGAGCAGTACTTC.